The present T cell receptor (beta chain) was sequenced within a study of OX40 agonist ivuxolimab in advanced cancers. Profiling relied on immunoSEQ multiplex PCR, and the TCRdb table lists in-frame clones only, not all of them. The sample lists 70,000 to 95,000 clones; 90% were seen once. Study-wide points: At doses 0.1 to 3.0 mg/kg, CD4+ and CD8+ clones expanded.

Exclusion of a patient followed from autoimmune disease history or systemic immunosuppression. With regard to this clone: Antigen specificity is unknown.

This TCR derives from an adult with an advanced solid tumor such as melanoma, head and neck, liver or kidney cancer. Source: CD4+ or CD8+ T cells sorted from blood, taken in a trial of the OX40 agonist ivuxolimab.

CDR3 in amino acids: CASSLSDREQFF. DNA for the CDR3: TGTGCCAGCAGCCTATCGGACAGGGAGCAGTTCTTC. V usage is TRBV11-2 and J usage is TRBJ2-1; 7 nucleotides agree with TRBD1. Losses at the gene ends were 5 bases for V and 10 bases for J; bases not matched to a gene: 5. This CDR3 is 12 amino acids long. CDR1 and CDR2 (germline): SGHAT, FQNNGV.